These 15 T cell receptor beta chains came from one sample sequenced in a study of blood T cells in healthy people across ages (dated by TCRdb to between 2015 and 2017). The method was 5' RACE. For sequencing, an Illumina HiSeq 2500 was employed. A second PCR of about 7 to 12 cycles was run with a J-beta primer mix and a sample-barcoded 5' primer. In TCRdb, the public reads were trimmed at Q25 with fastp and aligned with MiXCR, with productive beta chains retained. Entries are consolidated by CDR3 protein sequence, retaining the most common genes and DNA. The sample includes about 1 million distinct CDR3 sequences, with under 55% observed a single time. Around 18% of the sample is taken by the ten largest. Sequencing was done on a sample of blood. These receptors were obtained from a woman aged 60 to 75 in good health.

This clonotype was observed a single time. This chain links TRBV2 with TRBJ2-2, with TRBD2 as a possible D gene (5 bases). From germline, CDR1 is SNHLY and CDR2 FYNNEI. V was clipped by 4 bases and J by 3 bases, with 9 bases between them. The CDR3 consists of 14 residues. DNA of the CDR3: TGTGCCAGCAGTGCCGGGAACGACACCGGGGAGCTGTTTTTT. Translating it yields CASSAGNDTGELFF.

The chain combines TRBV7-2 with TRBJ2-3; TRBD2 matches 8 bases. V shed 4 bases, J shed 6 bases, and the junction held 15 bases outside the gene matches. CDR1 and CDR2 from the germline V gene are SGHTA and FQGNSA. This CDR3 spans 17 amino acids. CDR3 protein: CASSSPLWREREDTQYF. CDR3 sequence (DNA): TGTGCCAGCAGCTCCCCCCTCTGGCGGGAGCGGGAGGATACGCAGTATTTT. Supplemented by reference TRBV7-2 and TRBJ2-3, the full variable domain reads GAGVSQSPSNKVTEKGKDVELRCDPISGHTALYWYRQSLGQGLEFLIYFQGNSAPDKSGLPSDRFSAERTGGSVSTLTIQRTQQEDSAVYLCASSSPLWREREDTQYFGPGTRLTVL.

The J gene is TRBJ2-1, the V gene TRBV6-5; TRBD1 agrees at 9 bases. CDR3 length equals 15 residues. J was trimmed by 9 bases and V by 4 bases; bases with no gene match: 10. Germline lookup yields CDR1 MNHEY and CDR2 SVGAGI. CDR3 sequence: CASSSFGQGIGEQFF. CDR3 in DNA: TGTGCCAGCAGTTCCTTCGGACAGGGGATCGGTGAGCAGTTCTTC.

This clonotype was picked up a small number of times. The chain has TRBV9 and TRBJ2-1; 12 bases align to TRBD2. Gene TRBJ2-7 matches the end of the DNA better, so the J call may be wrong. In germline, CDR1 is SGDLS, CDR2 YYNGEE. The CDR3 runs to 19 residues. The CDR3 region has the DNA TGTGCCAGCAGCCCCCGACTAGCGGGAGCGACGAGCTCCTACAATGAGCAGTACTTC. Its translation: CASSPRLAGATSSYNEQYF.

The J gene is TRBJ1-2, the V gene TRBV12-3 or TRBV12-4; D is unresolved. This CDR3 is 14 amino acids long. V lost 5 bases and J lost 4, with 14 bases in between. CDR3 sequence reads: CASSELRFGYGYTF. The DNA of the CDR3 is TGTGCCAGCAGTGAACTACGATTTGGCTATGGCTACACCTTC.

The chain has TRBV25-1 and TRBJ1-5, with TRBD1 as a possible D gene (6 bases). This CDR3 is 14 amino acids long. Trimming left V 10 bases short and J 4 bases short, with 17 bases between. Germline V gene sequence: CDR1 MGHDK, CDR2 SYGVNS. The CDR3 DNA reads TGTGCCACCGAGGGGGGTGGCCGTAATCAGCCCCAGCATTTT. Translation: CATEGGGRNQPQHF.

This chain's CDR3 is CASSRTGGSIYGYTF. The CDR3 coding sequence is TGTGCCAGCAGCCGGACAGGGGGAAGTATCTATGGCTACACCTTC. This chain joins TRBV2 and TRBJ1-2, with 10 bases lining up with TRBD1. This CDR3 has 15 amino acids. V shed 6 bases and J 4 bases; nucleotides not matched to a gene: 8. The germline V gene has CDR1 SNHLY and CDR2 FYNNEI.

The J gene is TRBJ1-2, the V gene TRBV2; unclear D gene. CDR1 and CDR2 from the germline V gene are SNHLY and FYNNEI. The CDR3 runs 14 residues. V lost 7 bases to trimming and J lost 0 bases, with 12 bases between them. The CDR3 DNA is TGTGCCAGCACTAAGGCGTATTCTAACTATGGCTACACCTTC. Amino acid sequence: CASTKAYSNYGYTF.

This clonotype came up a few times. The rearrangement links TRBV14 to TRBJ2-7; TRBD2 might be the D (6 bases). V was pared by 3 bases and J by 2 bases, with 14 bases between. In germline, CDR1 is SGHDN, CDR2 FVKESK. The CDR3 is 15 amino acids. In DNA form, the CDR3 reads TGTGCCAGCAGCCAGATGGGACTCCAAACCTACGAGCAGTACTTC. Protein: CASSQMGLQTYEQYF.

Regarding this clonotype: A much larger clone is a single base away; this may be a read error. The rearrangement links TRBV9 to TRBJ2-7; the match to TRBD2 covers 7 bases. The CDR3 spans 13 residues. CDR1 SGDLS and CDR2 YYNGEE come from the germline V gene. V shed 5 bases and J 4 bases; nucleotides not matched to a gene: 6. In DNA, the CDR3 is TGTGCCAGCAGTACGATGGGAGGGTACGAGCAGTACTTC. Its protein is CASSTMGGYEQYF.

The rearrangement links TRBV6-1 to TRBJ2-4; 9 bases map to TRBD1. The assigned J gene may be wrong: the sequence end matches TRBJ2-7 better. The CDR3 runs to 12 residues. Germline V lookup: CDR1 MNHNS, CDR2 SASEGT. The CDR3 region is CASGTGGHEQYF. CDR3 DNA sequence: TGTGCCAGCGGTACAGGGGGCCACGAGCAGTACTTC.

The chain joins TRBV9 to TRBJ2-1; D uncertain. CDR3 size: 13 residues. Trimming shortened V by 4 bases and J by 7 bases, and 12 bases separated the two germline ends. Germline-derived CDR1 and CDR2 are SGDLS and YYNGEE. CDR3 nucleotide sequence: TGTGCCAGCAGCCGGCCCCCGCAAAATGAGCAGTTCTTC. Translated: CASSRPPQNEQFF.

This clonotype was recorded a few times. The chain has TRBV30 and TRBJ2-3; no definite D call. Trimming stripped 3 bases from V and 1 base from J, with 11 bases between. Looked up from germline, CDR1 is GTSNPN and CDR2 is SVGIG (reference sequence). The CDR3 loop spans 14 amino acids. CDR3 in amino acids: CAWRESRGTDTQYF. CDR3 nucleotide sequence: TGTGCCTGGAGGGAGAGTCGAGGCACAGATACGCAGTATTTT. The whole variable domain, remainder taken from reference TRBV30 and TRBJ2-3, is SQTIHQWPATLVQPVGSPLSLECTVEGTSNPNLYWYRQAAGRGLQLLFYSVGIGQISSEVPQNLSASRPQDRQFILSSKKLLLSDSGFYLCAWRESRGTDTQYFGPGTRLTVL.

The chain couples TRBV2 to TRBJ2-5; the match to TRBD2 covers 10 bases. In germline, CDR1 is SNHLY, CDR2 FYNNEI. This CDR3 has 16 amino acids. J was trimmed by 5 bases and V by 0 bases; bases with no gene match: 6. This CDR3 is CASSEAPSGSGETQYF. The CDR3 DNA follows: TGTGCCAGCAGTGAAGCCCCTAGCGGGAGTGGGGAGACCCAGTACTTC.

This clonotype is a singleton in its sample. The chain combines TRBV3-1 with TRBJ2-1; TRBD2 is a possible D gene (5 bases). The CDR3 covers 15 residues. The germline V gene has CDR1 LGHDT and CDR2 YNNKEL (reference sequence). The V end was cut by 1 base, the J end by 7 bases, with 14 bases between. DNA for the CDR3: TGTGCCAGCAGCCAAGCGCGAGGGAGAGGAAATGAGCAGTTCTTC. Encoded protein: CASSQARGRGNEQFF.